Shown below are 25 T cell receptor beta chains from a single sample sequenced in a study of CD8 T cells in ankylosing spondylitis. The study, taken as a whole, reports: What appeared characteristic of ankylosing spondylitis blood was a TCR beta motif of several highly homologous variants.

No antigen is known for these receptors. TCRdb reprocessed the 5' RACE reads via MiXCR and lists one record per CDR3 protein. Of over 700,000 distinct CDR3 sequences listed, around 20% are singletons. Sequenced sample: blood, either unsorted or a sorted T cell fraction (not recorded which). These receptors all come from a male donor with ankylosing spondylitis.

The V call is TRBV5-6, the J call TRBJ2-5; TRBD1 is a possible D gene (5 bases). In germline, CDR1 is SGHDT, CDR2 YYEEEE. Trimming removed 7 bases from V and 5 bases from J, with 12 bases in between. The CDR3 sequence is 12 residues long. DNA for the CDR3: TGTGCCAGCGGCAGGGTTGTGGAGACCCAGTACTTC. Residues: CASGRVVETQYF.

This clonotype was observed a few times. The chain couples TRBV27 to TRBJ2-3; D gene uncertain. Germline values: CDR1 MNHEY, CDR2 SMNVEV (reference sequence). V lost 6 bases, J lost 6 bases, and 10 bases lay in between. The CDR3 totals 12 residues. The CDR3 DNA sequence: TGTGCCAGCAGCGCTGAACCCGATACGCAGTATTTT. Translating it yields CASSAEPDTQYF.

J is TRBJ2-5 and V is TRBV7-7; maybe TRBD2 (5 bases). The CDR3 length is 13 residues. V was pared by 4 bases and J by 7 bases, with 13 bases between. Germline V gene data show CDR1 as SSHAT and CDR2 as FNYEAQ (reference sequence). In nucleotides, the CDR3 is TGTGCCAGCAGCTCCGGGATGTGGGTGACCCAGTACTTC. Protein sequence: CASSSGMWVTQYF.

The CDR3 sequence: CAISELGAGQPQHF. Written as DNA, the CDR3 is TGTGCCATCAGTGAGCTGGGGGCCGGTCAGCCCCAGCATTTT. V gene TRBV10-3 combines with J gene TRBJ1-5, with D perhaps TRBD1 (6 bases). The CDR3 covers 14 residues. From germline, CDR1 is ENHRY and CDR2 SYGVKD. V shed 2 bases and J shed 6 bases, with 11 bases lying between them.

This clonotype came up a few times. The CDR3 here is CSVEDRGRQGDEQFF. Here the CDR3 DNA reads TGCAGCGTTGAAGATAGGGGTCGACAGGGGGATGAGCAGTTCTTC. The genes are TRBV29-1 and TRBJ2-1; TRBD1 matches 9 bases. This CDR3 comprises 15 residues. The germline gives CDR1 SQVTM, CDR2 ANQGSEA. V was clipped by 0 bases and J by 8 bases; unmatched bases: 8.

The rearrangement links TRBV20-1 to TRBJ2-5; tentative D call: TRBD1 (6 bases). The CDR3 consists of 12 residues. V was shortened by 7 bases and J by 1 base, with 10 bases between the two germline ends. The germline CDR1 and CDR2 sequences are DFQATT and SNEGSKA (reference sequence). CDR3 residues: CSVTGSQETQYF. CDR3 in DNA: TGCAGTGTTACAGGGTCCCAAGAGACCCAGTACTTC.

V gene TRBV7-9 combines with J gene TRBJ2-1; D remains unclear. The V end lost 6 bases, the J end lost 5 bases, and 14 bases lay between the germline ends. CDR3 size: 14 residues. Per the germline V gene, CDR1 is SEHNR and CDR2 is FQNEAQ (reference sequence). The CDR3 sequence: CASSPPDRDNEQFF. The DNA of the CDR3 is TGTGCCAGCAGTCCCCCGGACCGGGACAATGAGCAGTTCTTC.

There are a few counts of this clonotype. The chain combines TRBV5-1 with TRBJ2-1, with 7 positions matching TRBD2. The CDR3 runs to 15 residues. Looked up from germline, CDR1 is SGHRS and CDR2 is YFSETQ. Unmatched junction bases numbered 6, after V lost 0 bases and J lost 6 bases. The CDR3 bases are TGCGCCAGCAGCTTGGCGTGGACGGGGGGCAATGAGCAGTTCTTC. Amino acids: CASSLAWTGGNEQFF.

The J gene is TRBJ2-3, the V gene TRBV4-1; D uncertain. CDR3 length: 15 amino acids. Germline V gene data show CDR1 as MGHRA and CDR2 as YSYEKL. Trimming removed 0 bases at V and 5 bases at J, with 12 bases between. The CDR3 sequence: CASSQDQVGKDTQYF. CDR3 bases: TGCGCCAGCAGCCAAGATCAGGTGGGGAAAGATACGCAGTATTTT.

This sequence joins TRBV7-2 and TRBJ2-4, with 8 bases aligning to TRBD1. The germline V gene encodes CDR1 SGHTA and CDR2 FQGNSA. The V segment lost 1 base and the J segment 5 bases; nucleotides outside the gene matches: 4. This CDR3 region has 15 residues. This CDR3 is CASSLDSGGQNIQYF. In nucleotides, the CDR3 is TGTGCCAGCAGCTTAGACTCAGGGGGCCAAAACATTCAGTACTTC.

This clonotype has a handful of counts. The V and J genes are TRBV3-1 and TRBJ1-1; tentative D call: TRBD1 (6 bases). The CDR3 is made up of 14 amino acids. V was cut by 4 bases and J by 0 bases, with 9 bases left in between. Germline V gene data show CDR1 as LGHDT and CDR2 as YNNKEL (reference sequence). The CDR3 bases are TGTGCCAGCAGCCGGGACACTCTGAACACTGAAGCTTTCTTT. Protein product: CASSRDTLNTEAFF.

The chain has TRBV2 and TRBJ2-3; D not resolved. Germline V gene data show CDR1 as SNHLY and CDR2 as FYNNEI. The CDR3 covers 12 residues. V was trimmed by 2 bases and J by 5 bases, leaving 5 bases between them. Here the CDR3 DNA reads TGTGCCAGCAGTGAAATGGGAGATACGCAGTATTTT. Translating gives CASSEMGDTQYF. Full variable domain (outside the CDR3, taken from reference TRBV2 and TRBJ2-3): EPEVTQTPSHQVTQMGQEVILRCVPISNHLYFYWYRQILGQKVEFLVSFYNNEISEKSEIFDDQFSVERPDGSNFTLKIRSTKLEDSAMYFCASSEMGDTQYFGPGTRLTVL.

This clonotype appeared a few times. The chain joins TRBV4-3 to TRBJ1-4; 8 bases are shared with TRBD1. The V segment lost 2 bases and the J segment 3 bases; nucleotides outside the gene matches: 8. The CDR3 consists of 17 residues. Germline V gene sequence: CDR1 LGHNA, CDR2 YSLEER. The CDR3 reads CASSQTRDRIANEKLFF. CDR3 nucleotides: TGCGCCAGCAGCCAAACCCGGGACAGGATCGCTAATGAAAAACTGTTTTTT.

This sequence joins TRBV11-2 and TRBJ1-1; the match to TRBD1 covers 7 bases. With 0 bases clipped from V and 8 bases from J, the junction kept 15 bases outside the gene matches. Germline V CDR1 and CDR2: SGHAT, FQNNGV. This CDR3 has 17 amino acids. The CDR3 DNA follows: TGTGCCAGCAGCTTAGACGGGGAAACGACAGGGTGGGTAGAAGCTTTCTTT. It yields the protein CASSLDGETTGWVEAFF.

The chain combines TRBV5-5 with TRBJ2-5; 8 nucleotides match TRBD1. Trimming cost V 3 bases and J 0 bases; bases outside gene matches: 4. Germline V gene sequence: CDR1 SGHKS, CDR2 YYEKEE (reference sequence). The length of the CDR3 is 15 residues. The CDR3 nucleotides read TGTGCCAGCAGCTCTACGGACAGGGACCAAGAGACCCAGTACTTC. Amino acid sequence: CASSSTDRDQETQYF.

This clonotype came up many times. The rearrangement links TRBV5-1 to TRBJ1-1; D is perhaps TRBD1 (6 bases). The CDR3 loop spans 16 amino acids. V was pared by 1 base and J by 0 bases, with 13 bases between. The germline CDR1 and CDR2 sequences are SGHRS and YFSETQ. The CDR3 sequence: CASSLPQGQLNTEAFF. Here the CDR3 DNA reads TGCGCCAGCAGCTTGCCCCAGGGACAATTGAACACTGAAGCTTTCTTT.

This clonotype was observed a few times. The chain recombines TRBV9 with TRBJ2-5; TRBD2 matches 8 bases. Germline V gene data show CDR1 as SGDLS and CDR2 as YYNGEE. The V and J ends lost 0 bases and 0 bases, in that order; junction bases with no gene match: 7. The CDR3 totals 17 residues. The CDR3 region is CASSVAGGRFYQETQYF. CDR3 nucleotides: TGTGCCAGCAGCGTAGCGGGGGGGAGGTTTTACCAAGAGACCCAGTACTTC.

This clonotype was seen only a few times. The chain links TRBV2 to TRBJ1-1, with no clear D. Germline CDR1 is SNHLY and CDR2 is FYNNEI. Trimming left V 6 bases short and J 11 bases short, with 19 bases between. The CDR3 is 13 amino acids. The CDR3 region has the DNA TGTGCCAGCAGCCCACCGGACCCGACCGGGGCTTTCTTT. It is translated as CASSPPDPTGAFF.

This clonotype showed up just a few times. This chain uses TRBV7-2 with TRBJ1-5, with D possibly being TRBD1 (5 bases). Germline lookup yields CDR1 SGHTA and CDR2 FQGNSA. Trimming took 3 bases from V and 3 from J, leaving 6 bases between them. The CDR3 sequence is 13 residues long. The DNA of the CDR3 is TGTGCCAGCAGCTTTGGGACCAATCAGCCCCAGCATTTT. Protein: CASSFGTNQPQHF. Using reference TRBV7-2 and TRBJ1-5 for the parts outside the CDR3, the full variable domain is GAGVSQSPSNKVTEKGKDVELRCDPISGHTALYWYRQSLGQGLEFLIYFQGNSAPDKSGLPSDRFSAERTGGSVSTLTIQRTQQEDSAVYLCASSFGTNQPQHFGDGTRLSIL.

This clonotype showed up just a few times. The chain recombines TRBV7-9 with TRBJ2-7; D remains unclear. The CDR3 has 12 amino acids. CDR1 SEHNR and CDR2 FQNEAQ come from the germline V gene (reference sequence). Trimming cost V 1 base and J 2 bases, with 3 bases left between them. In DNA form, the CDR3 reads TGTGCCAGCAGCTTAGTCACCTACGAGCAGTACTTC. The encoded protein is CASSLVTYEQYF.

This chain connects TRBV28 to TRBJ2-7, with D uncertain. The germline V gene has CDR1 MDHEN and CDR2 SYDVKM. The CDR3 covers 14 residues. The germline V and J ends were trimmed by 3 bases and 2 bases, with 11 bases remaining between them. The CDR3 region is CASSLLNPAYEQYF. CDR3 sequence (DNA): TGTGCCAGCAGTTTGTTGAACCCTGCCTACGAGCAGTACTTC.

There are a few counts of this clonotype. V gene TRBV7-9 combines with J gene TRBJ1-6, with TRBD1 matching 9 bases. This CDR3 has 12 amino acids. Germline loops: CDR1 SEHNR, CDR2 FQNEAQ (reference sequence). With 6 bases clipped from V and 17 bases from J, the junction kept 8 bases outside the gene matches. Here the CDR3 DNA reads TGTGCCAGCAGACGGACAGGGGAGCCAGTCCACTTT. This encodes CASRRTGEPVHF.

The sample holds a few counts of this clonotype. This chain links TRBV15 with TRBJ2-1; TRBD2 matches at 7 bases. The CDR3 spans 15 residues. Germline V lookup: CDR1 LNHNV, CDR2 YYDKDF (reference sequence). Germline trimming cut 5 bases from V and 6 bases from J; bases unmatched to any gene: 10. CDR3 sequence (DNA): TGTGCCACCAGCGGCCGAGAACTAGCGAGCAATGAGCAGTTCTTC. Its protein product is CATSGRELASNEQFF. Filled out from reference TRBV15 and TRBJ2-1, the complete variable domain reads DAMVIQNPRYQVTQFGKPVTLSCSQTLNHNVMYWYQQKSSQAPKLLFHYYDKDFNNEADTPDNFQSRRPNTSFCFLDIRSPGLGDTAMYLCATSGRELASNEQFFGPGTRLTVL.

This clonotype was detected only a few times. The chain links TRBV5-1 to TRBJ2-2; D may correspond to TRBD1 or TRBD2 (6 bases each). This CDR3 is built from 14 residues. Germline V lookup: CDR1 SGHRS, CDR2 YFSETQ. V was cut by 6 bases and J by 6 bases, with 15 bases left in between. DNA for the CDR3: TGCGCCAGCACCGGGGGCCCCATCGCCGGGGAGCTGTTTTTT. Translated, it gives CASTGGPIAGELFF.

The CDR3 loop is CSAQGGTSLAYNEQFF. CDR3 nucleotide sequence: TGCAGTGCTCAGGGGGGGACCTCTTTAGCCTACAATGAGCAGTTCTTC. The J gene is TRBJ2-1, the V gene TRBV20-1, with D possibly being TRBD1 or TRBD2 (7 bases each). The CDR3 sequence is 16 residues long. Germline CDR1 DFQATT, CDR2 SNEGSKA (reference sequence). V lost 5 bases, J lost 2 bases, and 19 bases lay in between.